This TCR beta chain was documented in a study of shared clonotypes between healthy human individuals. The CDR3 length is 13 residues. Germline V gives CDR1 SGDLS, CDR2 YYNGEE. Trimming removed 0 bases at V and 4 bases at J, with 4 bases between. Authors' analysis steps: ImmunoSEQ output held junction-only sequences without quality scores, so filtering differed. Sequenced by immunoSEQ multiplex PCR; TCRdb stores in-frame clones only, minus some. D and trimming were read from the DNA, whereas the V and J calls and clone size are those reported in that table. The table records about 1 million clones, about 74% of them present only once. Comment on this clone: Other DNA sequences in this sample translate to the same CDR3.

Every contributor of samples was a Caucasian grown-up residing in Nashville, Tennessee. The TCR was taken from a man aged 18 to 29 in good health. The chain is built from TRBV9 and TRBJ2-2; D uncertain. The sample consisted of memory CD4+ T cells sorted from blood. Noted subset: CD45RA-negative fraction. CDR3 nucleotide sequence: TGTGCCAGCAGCGTAGACTTCACCGGGGAGCTGTTTTTT. This gives the protein CASSVDFTGELFF.